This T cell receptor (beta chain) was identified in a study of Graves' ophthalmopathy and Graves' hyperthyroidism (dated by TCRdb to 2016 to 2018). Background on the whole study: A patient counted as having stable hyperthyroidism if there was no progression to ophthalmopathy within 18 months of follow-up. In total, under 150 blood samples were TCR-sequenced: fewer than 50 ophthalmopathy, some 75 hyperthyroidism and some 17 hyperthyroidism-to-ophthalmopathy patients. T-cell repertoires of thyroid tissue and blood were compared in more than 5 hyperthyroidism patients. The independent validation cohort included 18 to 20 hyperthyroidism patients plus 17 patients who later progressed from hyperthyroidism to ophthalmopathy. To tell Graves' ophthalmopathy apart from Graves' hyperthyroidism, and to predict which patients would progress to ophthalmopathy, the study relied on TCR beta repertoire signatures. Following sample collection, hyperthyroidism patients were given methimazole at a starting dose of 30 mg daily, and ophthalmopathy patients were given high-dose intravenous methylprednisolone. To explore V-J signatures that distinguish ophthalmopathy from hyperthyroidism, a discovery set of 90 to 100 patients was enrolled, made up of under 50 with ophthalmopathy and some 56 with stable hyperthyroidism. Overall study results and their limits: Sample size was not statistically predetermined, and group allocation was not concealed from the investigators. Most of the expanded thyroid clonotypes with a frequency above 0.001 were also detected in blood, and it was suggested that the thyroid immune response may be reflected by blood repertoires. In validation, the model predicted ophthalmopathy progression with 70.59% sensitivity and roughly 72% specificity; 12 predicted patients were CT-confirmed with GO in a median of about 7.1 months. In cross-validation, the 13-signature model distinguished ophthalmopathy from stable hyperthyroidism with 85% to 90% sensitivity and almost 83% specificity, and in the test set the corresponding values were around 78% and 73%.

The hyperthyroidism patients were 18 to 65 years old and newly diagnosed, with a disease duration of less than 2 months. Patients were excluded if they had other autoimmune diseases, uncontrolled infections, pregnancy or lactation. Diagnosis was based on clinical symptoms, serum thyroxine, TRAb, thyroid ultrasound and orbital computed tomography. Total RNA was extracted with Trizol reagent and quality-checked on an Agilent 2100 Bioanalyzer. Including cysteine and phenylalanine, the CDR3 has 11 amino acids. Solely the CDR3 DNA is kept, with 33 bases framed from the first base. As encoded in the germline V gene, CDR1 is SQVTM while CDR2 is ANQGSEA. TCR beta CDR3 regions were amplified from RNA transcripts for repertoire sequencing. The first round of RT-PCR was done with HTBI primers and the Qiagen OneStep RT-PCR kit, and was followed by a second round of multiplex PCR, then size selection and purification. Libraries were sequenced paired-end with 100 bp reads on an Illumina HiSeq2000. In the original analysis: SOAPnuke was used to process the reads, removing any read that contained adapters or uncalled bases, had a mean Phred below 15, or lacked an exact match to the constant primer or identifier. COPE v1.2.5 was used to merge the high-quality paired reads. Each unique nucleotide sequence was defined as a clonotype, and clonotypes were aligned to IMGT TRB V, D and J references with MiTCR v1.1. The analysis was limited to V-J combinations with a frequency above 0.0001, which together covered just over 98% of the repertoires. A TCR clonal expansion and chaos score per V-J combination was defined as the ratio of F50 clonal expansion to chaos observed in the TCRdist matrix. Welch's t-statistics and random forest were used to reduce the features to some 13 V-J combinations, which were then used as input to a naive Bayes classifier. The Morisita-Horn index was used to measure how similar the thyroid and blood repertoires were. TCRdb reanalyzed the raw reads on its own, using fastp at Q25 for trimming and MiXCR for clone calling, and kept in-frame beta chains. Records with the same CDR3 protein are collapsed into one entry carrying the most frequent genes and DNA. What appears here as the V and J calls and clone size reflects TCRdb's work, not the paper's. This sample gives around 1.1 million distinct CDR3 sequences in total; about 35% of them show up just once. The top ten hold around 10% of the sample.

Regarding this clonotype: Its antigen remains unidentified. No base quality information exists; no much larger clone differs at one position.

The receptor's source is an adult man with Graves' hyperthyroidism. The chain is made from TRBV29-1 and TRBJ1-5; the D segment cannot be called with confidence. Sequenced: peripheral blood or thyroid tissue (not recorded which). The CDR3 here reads CSLSRGQPQHF. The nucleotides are TGCAGTTTATCGCGTGGGCAGCCCCAGCATTTT. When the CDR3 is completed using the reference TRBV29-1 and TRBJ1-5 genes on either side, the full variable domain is SAVISQKPSRDICQRGTSLTIQCQVDSQVTMMFWYRQQPGQSLTLIATANQGSEATYESGFVIDKFPISRPNLTFSTLTVSNMSPEDSSIYLCSLSRGQPQHFGDGTRLSIL.